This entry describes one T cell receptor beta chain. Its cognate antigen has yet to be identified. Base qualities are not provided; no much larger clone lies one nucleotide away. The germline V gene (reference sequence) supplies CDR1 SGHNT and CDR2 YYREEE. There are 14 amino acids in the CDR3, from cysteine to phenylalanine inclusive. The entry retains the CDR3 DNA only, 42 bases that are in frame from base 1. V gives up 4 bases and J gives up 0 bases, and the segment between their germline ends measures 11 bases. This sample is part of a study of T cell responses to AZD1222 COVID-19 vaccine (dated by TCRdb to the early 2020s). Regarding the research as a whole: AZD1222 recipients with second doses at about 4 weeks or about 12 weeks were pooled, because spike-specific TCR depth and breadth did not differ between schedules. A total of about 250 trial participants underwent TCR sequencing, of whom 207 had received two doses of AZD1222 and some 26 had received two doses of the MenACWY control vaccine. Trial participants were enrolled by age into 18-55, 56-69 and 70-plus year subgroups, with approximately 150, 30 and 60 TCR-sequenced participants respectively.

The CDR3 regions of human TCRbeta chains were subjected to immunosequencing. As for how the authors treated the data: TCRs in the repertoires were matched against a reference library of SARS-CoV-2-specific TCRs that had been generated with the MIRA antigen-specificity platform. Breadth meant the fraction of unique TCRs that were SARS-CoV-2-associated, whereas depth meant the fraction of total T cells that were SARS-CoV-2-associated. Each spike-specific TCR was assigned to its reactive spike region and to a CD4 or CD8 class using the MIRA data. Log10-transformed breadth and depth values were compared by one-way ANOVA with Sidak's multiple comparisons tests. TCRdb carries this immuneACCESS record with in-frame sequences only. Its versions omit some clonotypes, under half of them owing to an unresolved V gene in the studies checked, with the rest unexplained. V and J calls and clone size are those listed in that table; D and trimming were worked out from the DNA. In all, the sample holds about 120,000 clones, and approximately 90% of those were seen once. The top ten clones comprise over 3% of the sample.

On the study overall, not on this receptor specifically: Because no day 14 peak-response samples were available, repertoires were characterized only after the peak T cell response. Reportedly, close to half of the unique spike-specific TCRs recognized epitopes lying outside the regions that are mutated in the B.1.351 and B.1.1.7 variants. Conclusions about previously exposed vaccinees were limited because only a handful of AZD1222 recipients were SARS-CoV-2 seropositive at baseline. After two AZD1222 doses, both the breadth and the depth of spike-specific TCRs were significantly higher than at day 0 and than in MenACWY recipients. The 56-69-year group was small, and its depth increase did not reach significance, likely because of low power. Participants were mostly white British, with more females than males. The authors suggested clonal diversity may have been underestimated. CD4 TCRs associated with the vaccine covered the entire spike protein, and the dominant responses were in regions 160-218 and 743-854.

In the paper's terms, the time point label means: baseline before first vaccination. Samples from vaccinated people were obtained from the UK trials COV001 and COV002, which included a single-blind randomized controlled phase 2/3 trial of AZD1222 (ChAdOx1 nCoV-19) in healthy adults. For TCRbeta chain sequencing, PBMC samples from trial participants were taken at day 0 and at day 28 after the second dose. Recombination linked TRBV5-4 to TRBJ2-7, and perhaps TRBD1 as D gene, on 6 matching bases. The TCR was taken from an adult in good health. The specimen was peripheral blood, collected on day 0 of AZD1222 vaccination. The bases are TGTGCCAGCAGCGGGGACATCAGCTCCTACGAGCAGTACTTC. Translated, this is CASSGDISSYEQYF.